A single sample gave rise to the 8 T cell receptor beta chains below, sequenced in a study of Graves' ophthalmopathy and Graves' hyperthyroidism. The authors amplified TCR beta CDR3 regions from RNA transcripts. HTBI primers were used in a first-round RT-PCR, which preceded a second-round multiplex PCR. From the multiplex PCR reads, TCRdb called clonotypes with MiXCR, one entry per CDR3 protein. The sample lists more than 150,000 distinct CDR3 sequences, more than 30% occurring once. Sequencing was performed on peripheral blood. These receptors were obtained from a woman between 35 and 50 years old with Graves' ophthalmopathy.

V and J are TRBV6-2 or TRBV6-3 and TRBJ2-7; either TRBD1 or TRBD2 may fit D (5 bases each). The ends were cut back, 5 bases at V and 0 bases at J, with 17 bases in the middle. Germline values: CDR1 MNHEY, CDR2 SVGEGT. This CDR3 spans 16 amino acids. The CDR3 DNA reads TGTGCCAGCAGTCCTTACGTGGGACCACACTCCTACGAGCAGTACTTC. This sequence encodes CASSPYVGPHSYEQYF.

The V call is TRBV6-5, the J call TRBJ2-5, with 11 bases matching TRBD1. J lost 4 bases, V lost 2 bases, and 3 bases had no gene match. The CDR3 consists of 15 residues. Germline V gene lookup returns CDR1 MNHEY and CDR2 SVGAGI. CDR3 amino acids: CASSYRTGGIETQYF. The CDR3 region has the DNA TGTGCCAGCAGTTACCGGACAGGGGGCATAGAGACCCAGTACTTC.

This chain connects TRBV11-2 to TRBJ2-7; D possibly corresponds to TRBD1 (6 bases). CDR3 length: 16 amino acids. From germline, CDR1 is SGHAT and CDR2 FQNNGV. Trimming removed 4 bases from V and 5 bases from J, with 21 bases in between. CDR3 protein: CASSSRGRVSPNEQYF. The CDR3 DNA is TGTGCCAGCAGCTCAAGGGGGAGAGTCAGCCCTAACGAGCAGTACTTC.

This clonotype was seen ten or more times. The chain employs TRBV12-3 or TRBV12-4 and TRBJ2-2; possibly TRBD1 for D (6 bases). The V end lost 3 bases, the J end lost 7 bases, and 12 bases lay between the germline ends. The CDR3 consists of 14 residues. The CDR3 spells CASSLQGTGGELFF. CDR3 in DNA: TGTGCCAGCAGTTTGCAGGGGACGGGCGGGGAGCTGTTTTTT.

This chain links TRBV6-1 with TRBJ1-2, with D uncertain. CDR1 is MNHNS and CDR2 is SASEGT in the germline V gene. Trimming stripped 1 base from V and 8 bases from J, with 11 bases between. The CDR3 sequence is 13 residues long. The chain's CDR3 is CASSEGRKSGYTF. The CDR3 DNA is TGTGCCAGCAGTGAAGGGCGGAAAAGCGGCTACACCTTC.

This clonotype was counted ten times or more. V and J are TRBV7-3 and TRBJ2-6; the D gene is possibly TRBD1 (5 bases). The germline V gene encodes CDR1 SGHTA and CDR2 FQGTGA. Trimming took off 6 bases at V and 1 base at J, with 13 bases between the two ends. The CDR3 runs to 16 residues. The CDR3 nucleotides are TGTGCCAGCAGTATCTCTAGGGGTTCTGGGGCCAACGTCCTGACTTTC. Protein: CASSISRGSGANVLTF.

The DNA for the CDR3 is TGTGCCAGCAGCCCCGACTCTTCGACTGAAGCTTTCTTT. It encodes CASSPDSSTEAFF. J is TRBJ1-1 and V is TRBV7-2; D ambiguous. The CDR3 totals 13 residues. Germline CDR1 is SGHTA and CDR2 is FQGNSA. V was trimmed by 5 bases and J by 5 bases, leaving 12 bases between them.

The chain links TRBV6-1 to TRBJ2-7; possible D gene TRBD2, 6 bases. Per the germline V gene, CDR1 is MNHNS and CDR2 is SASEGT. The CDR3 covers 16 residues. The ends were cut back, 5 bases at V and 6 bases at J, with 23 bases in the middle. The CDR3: CASSTLTGTSEGEQYF. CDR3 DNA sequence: TGTGCCAGCAGTACCTTAACCGGGACTTCTGAGGGCGAGCAGTACTTC.